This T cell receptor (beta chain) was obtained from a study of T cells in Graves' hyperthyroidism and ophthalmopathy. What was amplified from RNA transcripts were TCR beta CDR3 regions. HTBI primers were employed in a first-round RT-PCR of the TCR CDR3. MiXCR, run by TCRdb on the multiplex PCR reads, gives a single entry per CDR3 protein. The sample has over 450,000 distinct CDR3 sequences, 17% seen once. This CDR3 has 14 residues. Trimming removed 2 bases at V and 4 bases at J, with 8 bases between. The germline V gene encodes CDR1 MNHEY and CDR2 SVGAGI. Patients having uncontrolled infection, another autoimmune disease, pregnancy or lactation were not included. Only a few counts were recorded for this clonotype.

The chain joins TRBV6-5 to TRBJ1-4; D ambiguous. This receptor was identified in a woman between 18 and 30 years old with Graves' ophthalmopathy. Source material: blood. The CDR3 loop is CASSYNQDNEKLFF. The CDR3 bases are TGTGCCAGCAGTTACAACCAGGATAATGAAAAACTGTTTTTT.